This TCR beta chain was captured by sequencing in a study of vaccination and CD4 T cells after COVID-19. Study-level information: In culture, cells were exposed to overlapping spike peptides from SARS-CoV-2, HCoV-NL63, HCoV-OC43 and HCoV-229E.

V lost 0 bases and J 0 bases, leaving 18 bases between the germline ends. Germline V lookup: CDR1 DFQATT, CDR2 SNEGSKA (reference sequence). This CDR3 comprises 18 residues. Researchers used the Oncomine TCR Beta short-read assay to sequence DNA from cultured CD4+ T cells. TCRdb ran MiXCR on the PCR reads and lists one entry per CDR3 protein. The sample has 16,000 or so distinct CDR3 sequences; around 45% are singletons. This clonotype has more than one count but fewer than ten. Antigen specificity is unknown. Treatment noted: roughly nine-day PBMC culture with coronavirus spike peptide pools or control peptides (ViraFEST assay).

The chain has TRBV20-1 and TRBJ1-5; no definite D call. This clonotype was sampled from a human donor who had recovered from COVID-19. Here the sequenced sample was CD4+ T cells from blood, cultured in vitro, taken after SARS-CoV-2 vaccination. The CDR3 is CSARDALTRYYSNQPQHF. CDR3 DNA: TGCAGTGCTAGAGATGCATTGACTCGTTATTATAGCAATCAGCCCCAGCATTTT.